The rows below give T cell receptor beta chains drawn from one sample of a study of blood T cell repertoires in COVID-19. Repertoires were generated with immunoSEQ multiplex PCR, while TCRdb's copy carries only in-frame clones and drops some. The table has about 160,000 clones, 79% seen once. The sample consisted of peripheral blood. Receptor source: a woman between 55 and 75 years old with COVID-19, enrolled during active disease. CDR3s include the opening cysteine and the closing phenylalanine or tryptophan. A D gene is named only where the DNA matches it firmly. The listing skips clone size in some rows; elsewhere it reads once, few, many or a size class.

>TRBJ1-4|many|-|13|TRBV5-1
CASSSGDLEKLFF
TGCGCCAGCAGCTCAGGGGACCTTGAAAAACTGTTTTTT
>TRBJ1-1|-|-|14|TRBV7-2
CASSSLPGRTEAFF
TGTGCCAGCAGCTCCCTCCCAGGGCGGACTGAAGCTTTCTTT
>TRBJ1-1|-|TRBD1|14|TRBV28
CASSRTGGNTEAFF
TGTGCCAGCAGTCGAACAGGGGGCAACACTGAAGCTTTCTTT
>TRBJ2-2|-|-|15|TRBV6-5
CASSPSQRPSGELFF
TGTGCCAGCAGTCCGTCTCAGCGTCCCTCAGGGGAGCTGTTTTTT
>TRBJ1-2|-|TRBD1|15|TRBV5-1
CASSPDAQGAGGYTF
TGCGCCAGCAGCCCGGATGCGCAGGGGGCGGGAGGCTACACCTTC
>TRBJ2-1|-|TRBD2|14|TRBV29-1
CSGLGGGSYNEQFF
TGCAGCGGTTTAGGTGGCGGGAGCTACAATGAGCAGTTCTTC
>TRBJ2-1|-|TRBD2|14|TRBV5-1
CASTLAGGYNEQFF
TGCGCCAGCACTCTAGCGGGGGGGTACAATGAGCAGTTCTTC
>TRBJ2-1|-|-|16|TRBV25-1
CASSESRWEPYNEQFF
TGTGCCAGCAGTGAAAGTCGGTGGGAGCCCTACAATGAGCAGTTCTTC
>TRBJ2-7|-|TRBD2|15|TRBV24-1
CATSDGTSGTYEQYF
TGTGCCACCAGTGATGGGACTAGCGGGACCTACGAGCAGTACTTC
>TRBJ2-3|-|TRBD2|16|TRBV2
CASSGELAGLTDTQYF
TGTGCCAGCAGTGGAGAACTAGCGGGGCTCACAGATACGCAGTATTTT